These T cell receptor beta chains were read from a single sample in a study of graft-versus-host responses after intestinal transplantation. Data came from immunoSEQ multiplex PCR; TCRdb stores just in-frame clones and leaves some out. The sample shows tens of thousands of clones, 90% to 95% of them seen only once. For these TCRs, the target antigens are not known. Source: unstimulated CD8+ T cells sorted from spleen or lymph node cells, taken before intestinal transplant. These receptor sequences come from a human donor who received an intestinal transplant. CDR3s include the opening cysteine and the closing phenylalanine or tryptophan. A D gene is named only where the DNA matches it firmly. Size is stated for part of the rows, as once, few or many counts, or as a class when the clone is expanded.

>TRBJ2-7|NA|TRBV5-1|NA
CASSHYPGFPDSPAEQYF
TGCGCCAGCAGCCACTACCCAGGGTTCCCAGACTCGCCGGCCGAGCAGTACTTC
>TRBJ2-5|TRBD2|TRBV6-5|NA
CASRIEAGVGETQYF
TGTGCCAGCAGGATAGAAGCGGGAGTTGGAGAGACCCAGTACTTC
>TRBJ2-5|TRBD1|TRBV27|NA
CASSFGRGRETQYF
TGTGCCAGCAGTTTTGGCAGGGGGCGAGAGACCCAGTACTTC
>TRBJ1-1|NA|TRBV18|NA
CASSQNRLKNTEAFF
TGTGCCAGCTCTCAGAACAGGTTGAAGAACACTGAAGCTTTCTTT
>TRBJ2-1|NA|TRBV29-1|once
CSAETDEQFF
TGCAGCGCCGAGACTGATGAGCAGTTCTTC
>TRBJ2-1|TRBD2|TRBV5-6|NA
CASGIAGGPYNEQFF
TGTGCCAGCGGCATAGCGGGAGGGCCCTACAATGAGCAGTTCTTC
>TRBJ2-1|TRBD1|TRBV13|NA
CASSGQGYEQFF
TGTGCCAGCAGCGGACAGGGCTATGAGCAGTTCTTC
>TRBJ1-3|NA|TRBV7-9|NA
CASINPPSSGNTIYF
TGTGCCAGCATTAACCCACCGTCCTCTGGAAACACCATATATTTT
>TRBJ1-2|NA|TRBV6-5|NA
CASSYSAGPRDGYTF
TGTGCCAGCAGTTACTCGGCCGGTCCGAGGGATGGCTACACCTTC
>TRBJ2-6|NA|TRBV28|NA
CASSLYGNSGANVLTF
TGTGCCAGCAGTTTATACGGGAACTCTGGGGCCAACGTCCTGACTTTC
>TRBJ1-1|NA|TRBV5-5|NA
CASSPGGAEAFF
TGTGCCAGCAGCCCTGGGGGCGCTGAAGCTTTCTTT
>TRBJ1-1|TRBD1|TRBV5-1|once
CASSLVRGVNTEAFF
TGCGCCAGCAGCTTGGTCAGGGGGGTGAACACTGAAGCTTTCTTT
>TRBJ2-7|TRBD2|TRBV11-2|NA
CASSFSPLSGRSPYEQYF
TGTGCCAGCAGCTTTAGCCCTCTTAGCGGGAGGAGCCCCTACGAGCAGTACTTC
>TRBJ1-5|NA|TRBV7-2|NA
CASSLDPDQPQHF
TGTGCCAGCAGCTTAGACCCGGATCAGCCCCAGCATTTT
>TRBJ1-1|NA|TRBV7-6|NA
CASSPPELNTEAFF
TGTGCCAGCAGCCCCCCTGAGCTGAACACTGAAGCTTTCTTT
>TRBJ2-3|TRBD2|TRBV27|NA
CASNPSGVTDTQYF
TGTGCCAGCAATCCTAGCGGGGTCACAGATACGCAGTATTTT
>TRBJ2-1|NA|TRBV6-5|NA
CASSYPQGGRDEQFF
TGTGCCAGCAGTTACCCCCAGGGTGGACGAGATGAGCAGTTCTTC
>TRBJ2-4|TRBD2|TRBV7-6|NA
CASSPTSGKNIQYF
TGTGCCAGCAGCCCGACTAGCGGCAAAAACATTCAGTACTTC
>TRBJ1-1|NA|TRBV7-9|NA
CASSHTPTRGDTEAFF
TGTGCCAGCAGCCATACCCCGACCCGGGGGGACACTGAAGCTTTCTTT
>TRBJ2-2|TRBD1|TRBV7-6|NA
CASSLYGTGGELFF
TGTGCCAGCAGCTTATATGGGACAGGCGGGGAGCTGTTTTTT
>TRBJ2-7|NA|TRBV7-2|once
CASRLNVWEQPYEQYF
TGTGCCAGCAGGCTGAATGTTTGGGAACAGCCCTACGAGCAGTACTTC
>TRBJ1-4|NA|TRBV7-9|NA
CASSLRVNEKLFF
TGTGCCAGCAGCTTACGCGTTAATGAAAAACTGTTTTTT
>TRBJ2-5|NA|TRBV5-6|few
CASSLQGAETQYF
TGTGCCAGCAGCTTACAGGGCGCGGAGACCCAGTACTTC